This T cell receptor beta chain was observed in a study of blood T cell repertoires in COVID-19. The CDR3 covers 14 residues. Per germline, CDR1 WNHNN and CDR2 SYGVQD (reference sequence). The V gene lost 6 bases and the J gene lost 2 bases, with 13 bases spanning the gap. TCRdb keeps only in-frame clones here, not all; method: immunoSEQ multiplex PCR. The data contain 220,000 or so clones, roughly 84% of them singletons. Cohort assignment relied on participant-reported clinical history. V gene TRBV10-1 combines with J gene TRBJ1-1; weak D call: TRBD1 (6 bases). Sequenced input: PBMCs or T cells enriched from blood (not recorded which). The receptor's source is a woman in her 40s who had recovered from COVID-19. The CDR3 region has the DNA TGCGCCAGCAGCTCGGACAGAACTAACACTGAAGCTTTCTTT. It is translated as CASSSDRTNTEAFF.